The 16 T cell receptor beta chains below were found in one sample sequenced in a study of tumor-infiltrating lymphocytes in primary liver carcinoma. TCR beta cDNA was made from approximately 540 ng total RNA with a constant-region primer. Libraries of TCR beta came from three nested multiplex PCR rounds with slightly modified ARM-PCR. Use of TRBV1-TRBV30 forward primers with a C-beta reverse primer characterized the first two PCR rounds, which lasted around 9 cycles each. TCRdb called the multiplex PCR reads again in MiXCR, with one record for every CDR3 protein. The data show some 180,000 distinct CDR3 sequences, around 81% seen once. Co-extraction of RNA and DNA was performed on roughly 17-32 mg of unsorted bulk tissue. The sequenced material came from tumor tissue from primary liver carcinoma. Receptor source: a man aged 40-49 years with primary liver carcinoma and hepatitis B virus infection.

This clonotype was seen just once. A much bigger clone sits one base away, suggesting this may be a read error. The V call is TRBV5-1, the J call TRBJ1-2; possibly TRBD1 for D (5 bases). CDR1 SGHRS and CDR2 YFSETQ come from the germline V gene. Trimming left V 4 bases short and J 1 base short, with 11 bases between. There are 14 residues in the CDR3. CDR3 sequence reads: CASSEGTRNYGYTF. Here the CDR3 DNA reads TGCGCCAGCAGCGAAGGGACGCGTAACTATGGCTACACCTTC.

In regard to this clonotype: A read error may produce the germline difference seen at one junction end. This chain connects TRBV29-1 to TRBJ2-1; D ambiguous. The CDR3 consists of 12 residues. Germline-derived CDR1 and CDR2 are SQVTM and ANQGSEA. The CDR3 coding sequence is TGCATCGTTGGAGAGGTATACAATGAGCGGTTCTTC. It codes for CIVGEVYNERFF.

A single count supports this clonotype. Germline and junction disagree at one end, which may indicate a read error. This chain uses TRBV6-2 or TRBV6-3 with TRBJ2-1, with a tentative D call TRBD1 (5 bases). Germline CDR1 is MNHEY and CDR2 is SVGEGT. CDR3 length: 15 amino acids. For the CDR3, the DNA is TGTGCCAACAGTCCTCCTGACAGAGATACCAATGAGCAGTTCTTC. This translates into CANSPPDRDTNEQFF.

The rearrangement uses TRBV12-3 or TRBV12-4 and TRBJ2-1; the D gene is possibly TRBD2 (6 bases). The V end lost 10 bases, the J end lost 2 bases, and 24 bases lay between the germline ends. This CDR3 contains 17 residues. CDR3 amino acids: CANGEEGGSLTYNEQFF. The CDR3 DNA is TGTGCCAACGGGGAGGAGGGCGGGTCTCTCACCTACAATGAGCAGTTCTTC.

Comment on this clonotype: Given a much more abundant clone one base away, this may be a read error. The rearrangement uses TRBV30 and TRBJ1-1, with TRBD1 matching over 7 bases. CDR3 length: 13 amino acids. CDR1 and CDR2 (germline): GTSNPN, SVGIG (reference sequence). The CDR3 bases are TGTGTCTGGAGTGAGACAGGGAGCACTGAAGCTTTCTTT. Translated, it gives CVWSETGSTEAFF. The whole variable domain, remainder taken from reference TRBV30 and TRBJ1-1, is SQTIHQWPATLVQPVGSPLSLECTVEGTSNPNLYWYRQAAGRGLQLLFYSVGIGQISSEVPQNLSASRPQDRQFILSSKKLLLSDSGFYLCVWSETGSTEAFFGQGTRLTVV.

Comments on this clonotype: At one of its ends the junction is not consistent with the germline gene, which may arise from a read error. The CDR3 DNA sequence: TGTGCCACCAGTCCTGTAGGGACGAACACCGGGGAGCTGCTTTTT. Encoded protein: CATSPVGTNTGELLF. This chain connects TRBV24-1 to TRBJ2-2; the D call may be TRBD1 or TRBD2 (5 bases each). The CDR3 is 15 residues long. The germline V gene encodes CDR1 KGHDR and CDR2 SFDVKD.

To note about this clonotype: Possible read error: a much larger clone is one base away. This chain links TRBV28 with TRBJ2-2, with TRBD2 matching 11 bases. The length of the CDR3 is 15 residues. Germline CDR1 is MDHEN and CDR2 is SYDVKM. This CDR3 reads CVSKTSGRETGELFF. The CDR3 bases are TGTGTCAGCAAAACTAGCGGGAGAGAAACCGGGGAGCTGTTTTTT. The full variable domain, with the rest looked up from reference TRBV28 and TRBJ2-2, is DVKVTQSSRYLVKRTGEKVFLECVQDMDHENMFWYRQDPGLGLRLIYFSYDVKMKEKGDIPEGYSVSREKKERFSLILESASTNQTSMYLCVSKTSGRETGELFFGEGSRLTVL.

Regarding this clonotype: At one end, the junction sequence differs from germline, possibly due to a read error. The V gene is TRBV11-2, the J gene TRBJ2-7; TRBD2 matches 7 bases. In germline, CDR1 is SGHAT, CDR2 FQNNGV. The CDR3 extends over 15 amino acids. CDR3 residues: CASSLAGGCHDGQYF. CDR3 DNA sequence: TGTGCCAGCAGTTTAGCGGGCGGGTGTCATGACGGGCAGTACTTC.

The chain combines TRBV4-2 with TRBJ1-2; D is ambiguous. There are 14 residues in the CDR3. From germline, CDR1 is LGHNA and CDR2 YNFKEQ. Trimming stripped 7 bases from V and 8 bases from J, with 20 bases between. CDR3: CASNPFDGMGGYTF. Written as DNA, the CDR3 is TGTGCCAGCAACCCTTTCGACGGGATGGGGGGCTACACCTTC.

To note about this clonotype: At one end, the junction sequence differs from germline, possibly due to a read error. The rearrangement uses TRBV6-2 or TRBV6-3 and TRBJ2-7; 7 nucleotides line up with TRBD2. Germline values: CDR1 MNHEY, CDR2 SVGEGT. The CDR3 covers 16 residues. The CDR3 spells CASSYSSNGRRYEQYF. The CDR3 region has the DNA TGTGCCAGTAGTTACTCGTCTAACGGGAGGAGATACGAGCAGTACTTC.

J is TRBJ2-4 and V is TRBV4-1; D is uncertain. The CDR3 extends over 17 amino acids. V shed 4 bases and J shed 3 bases, with 19 bases lying between them. Germline-derived CDR1 and CDR2 are MGHRA and YSYEKL. The CDR3, as DNA: TGCGCCAGCAGCCTACCGAGTTCTCTCATAGTCAAAAACATTCAGTACTTC. The encoded protein is CASSLPSSLIVKNIQYF.

Regarding this clonotype: Just one base apart from a much larger clone, this may be a read error. This chain connects TRBV30 to TRBJ2-1, with D maybe TRBD1 (6 bases). Trimming stripped 0 bases from V and 4 bases from J, with 16 bases between. The CDR3 extends over 16 amino acids. Per germline, CDR1 GTSNPN and CDR2 SVGIG (reference sequence). The DNA for the CDR3 is TGTGCCTGGAGTGTACAGGGTACTAGACCATACAATGAGCAGTTCTTC. As protein: CAWSVQGTRPYNEQFF.

Concerning this clonotype: The junction does not match germline at one end; this may be a read error. The chain recombines TRBV5-4 with TRBJ2-7, with D hard to call. Germline V CDR1 and CDR2: SGHNT, YYREEE (reference sequence). This CDR3 region has 15 residues. The CDR3 coding sequence is TGTGGCAGCAGCTTGTTAGGTGGCACCTCTTACGAGCAGTACTTC. It encodes CGSSLLGGTSYEQYF.

This clonotype came up once. A read error may explain this, as a much larger clone is one base away. The V and J genes are TRBV5-1 and TRBJ2-6, with D possibly TRBD1 on 6 matching bases. The germline V gene has CDR1 SGHRS and CDR2 YFSETQ. This CDR3 is 16 amino acids long. CDR3 protein: CASSLGQEAGAKVLTF. DNA of the CDR3: TGCGCCAGCAGCTTGGGACAGGAAGCTGGGGCCAAGGTCCTGACTTTC.

This clonotype was seen a handful of times. The chain uses TRBV6-2 or TRBV6-3 and TRBJ2-7; 9 nucleotides agree with TRBD2. This CDR3 is 15 amino acids long. CDR1 is MNHEY, CDR2 SVGEGT, per germline. Trimming took 11 bases from V and 4 from J; bases not matched to a gene: 15. CDR3 amino acids: CACSTPTSGGYEQYF. CDR3 nucleotides: TGTGCCTGTAGTACTCCGACTAGCGGAGGGTACGAGCAGTACTTC.

The rearrangement uses TRBV12-3 or TRBV12-4 and TRBJ2-7, with D possibly matching TRBD2 (5 bases). There are 17 residues in the CDR3. V was clipped by 1 base and J by 6 bases, with 22 bases between them. CDR3 loop: CASSLEWWEWVRCEQYF. DNA of the CDR3: TGTGCCAGCAGTTTAGAATGGTGGGAGTGGGTAAGATGCGAGCAGTACTTC.